Shown below are 29 T cell receptor beta chains from a single sample sequenced in a study of Graves' ophthalmopathy and Graves' hyperthyroidism. Amplified TCR beta CDR3 regions were obtained using RNA transcripts as template. A first-round RT-PCR used HTBI primers, followed by a second-round multiplex PCR. TCRdb recomputed calls from the multiplex PCR reads with MiXCR, one row per CDR3 protein. The table has about 640,000 distinct CDR3 sequences, approximately 39% seen once. Sequenced: peripheral blood. The receptors shown here come from an adult man with Graves' ophthalmopathy.

This clonotype was observed many times. The V and J genes are TRBV29-1 and TRBJ1-2; TRBD1 is a possible D gene (5 bases). Germline CDR1 SQVTM, CDR2 ANQGSEA. The CDR3 covers 16 residues. The V end lost 3 bases, the J end lost 2 bases, and 19 bases lay between the germline ends. In DNA, the CDR3 is TGCAGCGTTGACCGTGCAGGGAGTGCATCCAACTATGGCTACACCTTC. This encodes CSVDRAGSASNYGYTF.

The chain carries TRBV5-1 and TRBJ1-2, with D maybe TRBD1 (5 bases). This CDR3 is 14 amino acids long. With 0 bases removed from V and 7 bases from J, the gap between germline ends came to 13 bases. In germline, CDR1 is SGHRS, CDR2 YFSETQ. In DNA, the CDR3 is TGCGCCAGCAGCTTGGGGACACGGGGAGGTGGCTACACCTTC. Translation: CASSLGTRGGGYTF.

This clonotype came up many times. The chain is built from TRBV19 and TRBJ2-2; no reliable D call. The CDR3 spans 15 residues. Germline V lookup: CDR1 LNHDA, CDR2 SQIVND (reference sequence). V was pared by 2 bases and J by 4 bases, with 11 bases between. CDR3 residues: CASSILASGTGELFF. Here the CDR3 DNA reads TGTGCCAGTAGTATACTTGCGTCGGGCACCGGGGAGCTGTTTTTT.

As to this clonotype: Germline and junction disagree at one end, which may indicate a read error. The chain combines TRBV7-9 with TRBJ2-7; tentatively, D is TRBD2 (6 bases). Germline V gene sequence: CDR1 SEHNR, CDR2 FQNEAQ (reference sequence). The CDR3 sequence is 15 residues long. The CDR3 is CASSQGGGEHYEQYF. The CDR3 coding sequence is TGCGCCAGCAGCCAAGGAGGAGGGGAGCACTACGAGCAGTACTTC.

This clonotype was counted many times. The chain links TRBV27 to TRBJ1-6; D call uncertain. Looked up from germline, CDR1 is MNHEY and CDR2 is SMNVEV (reference sequence). This CDR3 is 14 amino acids long. The V end was cut by 3 bases, the J end by 10 bases, with 13 bases between. CDR3 DNA: TGTGCCAGCAGTTTGAACCCGAGGGCATCACCCCTCCACTTT. Protein: CASSLNPRASPLHF.

This clonotype was counted ten times or more. The chain couples TRBV15 to TRBJ1-6, with no clear D. Germline assignment: CDR1 LNHNV and CDR2 YYDKDF (reference sequence). This CDR3 spans 15 amino acids. With 0 bases removed from V and 9 bases from J, the gap between germline ends came to 12 bases. The CDR3 region is CATSRDRGEGSPLHF. DNA for the CDR3: TGTGCCACCAGCAGAGATCGCGGGGAGGGTTCACCCCTCCACTTT.

The table lists this clonotype with many counts. The J gene is TRBJ2-7, the V gene TRBV5-1; maybe TRBD1 (6 bases). The germline V and J ends were trimmed by 7 bases and 3 bases, with 14 bases remaining between them. From germline, CDR1 is SGHRS and CDR2 YFSETQ. The CDR3 is 13 amino acids. This CDR3 is CASGDNHNYEQYF. In DNA form, the CDR3 reads TGCGCCAGCGGGGACAACCACAACTACGAGCAGTACTTC. Full variable domain (outside the CDR3, taken from reference TRBV5-1 and TRBJ2-7): KAGVTQTPRYLIKTRGQQVTLSCSPISGHRSVSWYQQTPGQGLQFLFEYFSETQRNKGNFPGRFSGRQFSNSRSEMNVSTLELGDSALYLCASGDNHNYEQYFGPGTRLTVT.

The chain employs TRBV11-3 and TRBJ2-7; D remains unclear. Trimming removed 6 bases at V and 2 bases at J, with 11 bases between. Per germline, CDR1 SGHNT and CDR2 YENEEA. The CDR3 sequence is 13 residues long. CDR3 bases: TGTGCCAGCAGTTACTCTGTGGCCTACGAGCAGTACTTC. This sequence encodes CASSYSVAYEQYF.

This clonotype was detected many times. The rearrangement links TRBV6-5 to TRBJ2-7; tentatively, D is TRBD1 (5 bases). Trimming stripped 1 base from V and 6 bases from J, with 16 bases between. This CDR3 has 15 amino acids. The germline gives CDR1 MNHEY, CDR2 SVGAGI. The CDR3 DNA is TGTGCCAGCAGTTACTATAGCAGGGCAGACGGCGAGCAGTACTTC. It is translated as CASSYYSRADGEQYF.

J is TRBJ1-4 and V is TRBV19, with D perhaps matching TRBD1 (5 bases). The V end lost 4 bases, the J end lost 8 bases, and 17 bases lay between the germline ends. CDR1 is LNHDA and CDR2 is SQIVND in the germline V gene (reference sequence). This CDR3 contains 15 residues. CDR3 in amino acids: CASSTPPGTAEKLFF. Here the CDR3 DNA reads TGTGCCAGTAGTACCCCACCCGGGACGGCGGAAAAACTGTTTTTT. Combining the CDR3 with reference TRBV19 and TRBJ1-4 gives the whole variable domain DGGITQSPKYLFRKEGQNVTLSCEQNLNHDAMYWYRQDPGQGLRLIYYSQIVNDFQKGDIAEGYSVSREKKESFPLTVTSAQKNPTAFYLCASSTPPGTAEKLFFGSGTQLSVL.

This clonotype was seen many times. The chain carries TRBV12-3 or TRBV12-4 and TRBJ1-2, with D unresolved. V was cut by 4 bases and J by 4 bases, with 7 bases left in between. The CDR3 spans 12 residues. CDR3 loop: CASSYEIYGYTF. The CDR3 coding sequence is TGTGCCAGCAGTTATGAGATCTATGGCTACACCTTC.

This clonotype has a count of ten or more. The V and J genes are TRBV2 and TRBJ2-6, with 10 bases matching TRBD2. The CDR3 extends over 18 amino acids. The trim removed 1 base at V and 4 bases at J, leaving 7 bases unmatched. Germline V lookup: CDR1 SNHLY, CDR2 FYNNEI. In DNA, the CDR3 is TGTGCCAGCAGTGAAGGGCTAGCGGGAGCTTCAGGGGCCAACGTCCTGACTTTC. Translated: CASSEGLAGASGANVLTF.

V usage is TRBV4-3 and J usage is TRBJ2-7; 7 bases fit TRBD2. V was pared by 3 bases and J by 5 bases, with 10 bases of the junction left unmatched. The V gene's germline CDR1 is LGHNA and CDR2 YSLEER. This CDR3 spans 15 amino acids. The CDR3 sequence is CASSQVLGRVNEQYF. The CDR3 DNA sequence: TGCGCCAGCAGCCAGGTTCTAGGGAGGGTCAACGAGCAGTACTTC.

The V call is TRBV5-6, the J call TRBJ2-7; tentative D call: TRBD2 (5 bases). The V end was cut by 10 bases, the J end by 2 bases, with 16 bases between. From germline, CDR1 is SGHDT and CDR2 YYEEEE. The CDR3 is made up of 13 amino acids. The CDR3 sequence is CAWSVGGTYEQYF. In DNA form, the CDR3 reads TGTGCCTGGAGTGTTGGAGGAACCTACGAGCAGTACTTC.

The genes are TRBV29-1 and TRBJ1-2, with TRBD1 as a possible D gene (6 bases). This CDR3 has 14 residues. The V gene lost 8 bases and the J gene lost 2 bases, with 18 bases spanning the gap. In germline, CDR1 is SQVTM, CDR2 ANQGSEA. The CDR3 sequence: CSLGFGGENYGYTF. CDR3 nucleotides: TGCAGCTTAGGATTTGGGGGCGAGAACTATGGCTACACCTTC.

This clonotype was recorded many times. The chain is built from TRBV2 and TRBJ2-2; D is possibly TRBD1 or TRBD2 (5 bases each). Per the germline V gene, CDR1 is SNHLY and CDR2 is FYNNEI. The CDR3 loop spans 14 amino acids. V lost 8 bases to trimming and J lost 0 bases, with 10 bases between them. The CDR3 DNA reads TGTGCCAGCCGACGAGGGGCGAACACCGGGGAGCTGTTTTTT. Translation: CASRRGANTGELFF.

The sample holds many counts of this clonotype. The chain uses TRBV15 and TRBJ2-7, with a possible D match to TRBD1 (6 bases). The CDR3 runs 13 residues. V was trimmed by 5 bases and J by 7 bases, leaving 15 bases between them. The V gene's germline CDR1 is LNHNV and CDR2 YYDKDF (reference sequence). The CDR3 DNA sequence: TGTGCCACCAGCGGCTCTAAACAGGGTGAGCAGTACTTC. Amino acids: CATSGSKQGEQYF.

The chain couples TRBV24-1 to TRBJ2-5; 8 bases line up with TRBD1. The CDR3 is made up of 16 amino acids. CDR1 is KGHDR and CDR2 is SFDVKD in the germline V gene. V shed 3 bases and J 4 bases; nucleotides not matched to a gene: 9. For the CDR3, the DNA is TGTGCCACCAGTGATAGGGTCAGGGGGCACCCAGAGACCCAGTACTTC. It translates to CATSDRVRGHPETQYF.

To note about this clonotype: The junction and the germline gene differ at one end; a read error may be behind it. The chain recombines TRBV10-3 with TRBJ2-7; D is tentatively TRBD1 or TRBD2 (6 bases each). The CDR3 has 17 residues. Germline-derived CDR1 and CDR2 are ENHRY and SYGVKD. The CDR3 DNA reads as TGTGCCAGCAGTTTATCGTATTGGGGGGCCCCCTCCTACGAGCAGTACTTC. Translating gives CASSLSYWGAPSYEQYF.

Note on this clonotype: One end of the junction fails to match germline, which may point to a read error. J is TRBJ2-6 and V is TRBV2, with 11 positions matching TRBD1. This CDR3 comprises 14 residues. CDR1 and CDR2 (germline): SNHLY, FYNNEI. The CDR3 DNA follows: TGTGCCAGCAGCTTGGGACAGGGGGGAAGGACTGAAGCTTTC. The encoded protein is CASSLGQGGRTEAF.

The rearrangement uses TRBV29-1 and TRBJ2-7, with D perhaps assigned TRBD1 or TRBD2 (5 bases each). TRBJ2-1 explains the end of the DNA better; the J call may be wrong. The V gene's germline CDR1 is SQVTM and CDR2 ANQGSEA. The CDR3 has 10 residues. DNA for the CDR3: TGCAGCGTCTTGGGGGATGAGCAGTTCTTC. Amino acids: CSVLGDEQFF.

The chain recombines TRBV9 with TRBJ2-2; D might be TRBD1 (5 bases). CDR3 length equals 14 residues. The V end lost 4 bases, the J end lost 1 base, and 8 bases lay between the germline ends. Germline assignment: CDR1 SGDLS and CDR2 YYNGEE. CDR3 residues: CASSRDRNTGELFF. The CDR3 DNA follows: TGTGCCAGCAGCCGAGACAGGAACACCGGGGAGCTGTTTTTT.

Ten or more counts support this clonotype. The chain links TRBV15 to TRBJ1-2; D is unclear. CDR1 LNHNV and CDR2 YYDKDF come from the germline V gene (reference sequence). The V and J ends lost 0 bases and 3 bases respectively, with 5 bases between them. The CDR3 is 13 residues long. The CDR3 is CATSRDIDYGYTF. The CDR3 DNA follows: TGTGCCACCAGCAGAGACATCGACTATGGCTACACCTTC. Full variable domain (rest looked up from reference TRBV15 and TRBJ1-2): DAMVIQNPRYQVTQFGKPVTLSCSQTLNHNVMYWYQQKSSQAPKLLFHYYDKDFNNEADTPDNFQSRRPNTSFCFLDIRSPGLGDTAMYLCATSRDIDYGYTFGSGTRLTVV.

The chain is built from TRBV9 and TRBJ2-7; 14 bases are shared with TRBD2. The CDR3 totals 16 residues. Trimming took 4 bases from V and 4 from J; bases not matched to a gene: 7. Germline V gene lookup returns CDR1 SGDLS and CDR2 YYNGEE. The CDR3 spells CASSSGTSGSLYEQYF. CDR3 nucleotides: TGTGCCAGCAGCTCCGGGACTAGCGGGAGTCTGTACGAGCAGTACTTC.

For this clonotype: No conserved phenylalanine or tryptophan ends this CDR3, so it is likely a read error. The rearrangement links TRBV7-2 to TRBJ1-2; 12 bases match TRBD1. Germline V gives CDR1 SGHTA, CDR2 FQGNSA. V shed 10 bases, J shed 6 bases, and the junction held 27 bases outside the gene matches. This CDR3 region has 20 residues. The CDR3 coding sequence is TGTGCCATCAGGTCCGGGACAGGGGGCGCGAGGAGGGAAGGCCGAGATGGCTACACCCTC. It translates to CAIRSGTGGARREGRDGYTL.

This clonotype was seen ten or more times. The V call is TRBV29-1, the J call TRBJ2-7; 9 nucleotides match TRBD1. CDR1 and CDR2 from the germline V gene are SQVTM and ANQGSEA. V gave up 5 bases and J gave up 5 bases; unmatched junction bases: 7. The CDR3 runs to 13 residues. For the CDR3, the DNA is TGCAGCGTTTCAGACAGGGGGAAGAACGAGCAGTACTTC. This gives the protein CSVSDRGKNEQYF.

The chain combines TRBV4-2 with TRBJ1-5; D gene ambiguous. The ends were cut back, 0 bases at V and 3 bases at J, with 9 bases in the middle. This CDR3 comprises 15 residues. Per the germline V gene, CDR1 is LGHNA and CDR2 is YNFKEQ. In nucleotides, the CDR3 is TGTGCCAGCAGCCAAGATCATACTTACAATCAGCCCCAGCATTTT. It yields the protein CASSQDHTYNQPQHF.

The chain has TRBV29-1 and TRBJ1-3, with D perhaps TRBD1 (5 bases). Trimming left V 2 bases short and J 7 bases short, with 9 bases between. The CDR3 is made up of 12 amino acids. CDR1 and CDR2 from the germline V gene are SQVTM and ANQGSEA. This CDR3 is CSVELRANTIYF. Here the CDR3 DNA reads TGCAGCGTTGAACTCAGGGCTAACACCATATATTTT.

CDR3 protein: CSVKRYNEQFF. CDR3 in DNA: TGCAGCGTCAAACGCTACAATGAGCAGTTCTTC. This rearrangement joins TRBV29-1 to TRBJ2-5, with unresolved D. TRBJ2-1 explains the end of the DNA better; the J call may be wrong. Germline V gives CDR1 SQVTM, CDR2 ANQGSEA. The CDR3 sequence is 11 residues long.